This T cell receptor beta chain was observed in a study of CD8+CD57+ T cells in acquired aplastic anemia. The authors sequenced patients whose flow cytometry had shown CD8+CD57+ cell expansion. Genomic DNA served as template for TCR beta VDJ and CDR3 profiling. One entry per CDR3 protein results from TCRdb running MiXCR on the reads. This sample has 160,000 or so distinct CDR3 sequences, with around 48% found just once. From germline, CDR1 is SGHNT and CDR2 YYREEE (reference sequence). This CDR3 is 17 amino acids long. Trimming removed 0 bases from V and 2 bases from J; junction bases left unmatched: 7.

Sequenced material: sorted CD4+, CD8+, or CD8+CD57+ T cells (not recorded which) from PBMCs. V usage is TRBV5-4 and J usage is TRBJ2-2, with 7 bases matching TRBD1. The clonotype was recovered from a human donor with aplastic anemia. The CDR3 bases are TGTGCCAGCAGCTTGGTTAGGGACAGAATTAACACCGGGGAGCTGTTTTTT. Encoded protein: CASSLVRDRINTGELFF.